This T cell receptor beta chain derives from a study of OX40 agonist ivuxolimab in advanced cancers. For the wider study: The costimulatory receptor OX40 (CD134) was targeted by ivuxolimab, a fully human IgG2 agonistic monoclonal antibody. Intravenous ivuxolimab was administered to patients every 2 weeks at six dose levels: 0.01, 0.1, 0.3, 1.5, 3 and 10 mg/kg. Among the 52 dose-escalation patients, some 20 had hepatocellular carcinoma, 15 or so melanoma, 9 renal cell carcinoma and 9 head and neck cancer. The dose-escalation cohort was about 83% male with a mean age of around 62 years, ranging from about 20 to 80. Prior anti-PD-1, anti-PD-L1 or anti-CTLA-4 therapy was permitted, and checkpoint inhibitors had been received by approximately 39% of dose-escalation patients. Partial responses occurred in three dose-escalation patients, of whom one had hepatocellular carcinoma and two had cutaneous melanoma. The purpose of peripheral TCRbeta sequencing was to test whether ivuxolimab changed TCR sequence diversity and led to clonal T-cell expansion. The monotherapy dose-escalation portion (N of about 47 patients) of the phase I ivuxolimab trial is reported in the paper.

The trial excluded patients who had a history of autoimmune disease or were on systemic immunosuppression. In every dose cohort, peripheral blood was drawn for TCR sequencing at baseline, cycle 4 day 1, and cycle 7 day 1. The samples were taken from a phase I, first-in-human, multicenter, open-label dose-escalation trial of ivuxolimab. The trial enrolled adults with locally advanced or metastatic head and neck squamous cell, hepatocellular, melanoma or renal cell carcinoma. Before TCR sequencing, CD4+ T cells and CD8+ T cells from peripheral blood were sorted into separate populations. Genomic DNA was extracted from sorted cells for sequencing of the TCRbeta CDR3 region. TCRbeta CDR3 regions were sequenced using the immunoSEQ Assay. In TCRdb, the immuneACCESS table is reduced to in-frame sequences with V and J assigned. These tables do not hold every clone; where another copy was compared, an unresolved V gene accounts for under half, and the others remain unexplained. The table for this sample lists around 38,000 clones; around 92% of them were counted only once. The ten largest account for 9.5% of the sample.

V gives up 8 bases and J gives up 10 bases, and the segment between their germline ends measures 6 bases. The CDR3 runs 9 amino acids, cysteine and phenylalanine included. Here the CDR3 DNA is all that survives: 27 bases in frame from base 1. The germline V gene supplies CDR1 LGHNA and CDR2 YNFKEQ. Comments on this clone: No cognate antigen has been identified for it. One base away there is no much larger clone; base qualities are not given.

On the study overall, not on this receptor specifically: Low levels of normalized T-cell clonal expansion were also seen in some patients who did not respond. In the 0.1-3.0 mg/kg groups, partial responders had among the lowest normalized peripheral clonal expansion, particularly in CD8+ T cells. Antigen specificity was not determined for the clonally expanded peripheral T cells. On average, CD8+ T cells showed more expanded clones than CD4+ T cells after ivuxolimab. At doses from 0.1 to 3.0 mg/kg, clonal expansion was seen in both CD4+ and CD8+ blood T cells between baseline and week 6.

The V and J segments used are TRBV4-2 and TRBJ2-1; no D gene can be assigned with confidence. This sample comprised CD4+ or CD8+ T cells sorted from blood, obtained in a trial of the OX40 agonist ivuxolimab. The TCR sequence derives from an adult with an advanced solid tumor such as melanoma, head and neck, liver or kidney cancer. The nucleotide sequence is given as TGTGCCAGCCCGGGCGAGCAGTTCTTC. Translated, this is CASPGEQFF.